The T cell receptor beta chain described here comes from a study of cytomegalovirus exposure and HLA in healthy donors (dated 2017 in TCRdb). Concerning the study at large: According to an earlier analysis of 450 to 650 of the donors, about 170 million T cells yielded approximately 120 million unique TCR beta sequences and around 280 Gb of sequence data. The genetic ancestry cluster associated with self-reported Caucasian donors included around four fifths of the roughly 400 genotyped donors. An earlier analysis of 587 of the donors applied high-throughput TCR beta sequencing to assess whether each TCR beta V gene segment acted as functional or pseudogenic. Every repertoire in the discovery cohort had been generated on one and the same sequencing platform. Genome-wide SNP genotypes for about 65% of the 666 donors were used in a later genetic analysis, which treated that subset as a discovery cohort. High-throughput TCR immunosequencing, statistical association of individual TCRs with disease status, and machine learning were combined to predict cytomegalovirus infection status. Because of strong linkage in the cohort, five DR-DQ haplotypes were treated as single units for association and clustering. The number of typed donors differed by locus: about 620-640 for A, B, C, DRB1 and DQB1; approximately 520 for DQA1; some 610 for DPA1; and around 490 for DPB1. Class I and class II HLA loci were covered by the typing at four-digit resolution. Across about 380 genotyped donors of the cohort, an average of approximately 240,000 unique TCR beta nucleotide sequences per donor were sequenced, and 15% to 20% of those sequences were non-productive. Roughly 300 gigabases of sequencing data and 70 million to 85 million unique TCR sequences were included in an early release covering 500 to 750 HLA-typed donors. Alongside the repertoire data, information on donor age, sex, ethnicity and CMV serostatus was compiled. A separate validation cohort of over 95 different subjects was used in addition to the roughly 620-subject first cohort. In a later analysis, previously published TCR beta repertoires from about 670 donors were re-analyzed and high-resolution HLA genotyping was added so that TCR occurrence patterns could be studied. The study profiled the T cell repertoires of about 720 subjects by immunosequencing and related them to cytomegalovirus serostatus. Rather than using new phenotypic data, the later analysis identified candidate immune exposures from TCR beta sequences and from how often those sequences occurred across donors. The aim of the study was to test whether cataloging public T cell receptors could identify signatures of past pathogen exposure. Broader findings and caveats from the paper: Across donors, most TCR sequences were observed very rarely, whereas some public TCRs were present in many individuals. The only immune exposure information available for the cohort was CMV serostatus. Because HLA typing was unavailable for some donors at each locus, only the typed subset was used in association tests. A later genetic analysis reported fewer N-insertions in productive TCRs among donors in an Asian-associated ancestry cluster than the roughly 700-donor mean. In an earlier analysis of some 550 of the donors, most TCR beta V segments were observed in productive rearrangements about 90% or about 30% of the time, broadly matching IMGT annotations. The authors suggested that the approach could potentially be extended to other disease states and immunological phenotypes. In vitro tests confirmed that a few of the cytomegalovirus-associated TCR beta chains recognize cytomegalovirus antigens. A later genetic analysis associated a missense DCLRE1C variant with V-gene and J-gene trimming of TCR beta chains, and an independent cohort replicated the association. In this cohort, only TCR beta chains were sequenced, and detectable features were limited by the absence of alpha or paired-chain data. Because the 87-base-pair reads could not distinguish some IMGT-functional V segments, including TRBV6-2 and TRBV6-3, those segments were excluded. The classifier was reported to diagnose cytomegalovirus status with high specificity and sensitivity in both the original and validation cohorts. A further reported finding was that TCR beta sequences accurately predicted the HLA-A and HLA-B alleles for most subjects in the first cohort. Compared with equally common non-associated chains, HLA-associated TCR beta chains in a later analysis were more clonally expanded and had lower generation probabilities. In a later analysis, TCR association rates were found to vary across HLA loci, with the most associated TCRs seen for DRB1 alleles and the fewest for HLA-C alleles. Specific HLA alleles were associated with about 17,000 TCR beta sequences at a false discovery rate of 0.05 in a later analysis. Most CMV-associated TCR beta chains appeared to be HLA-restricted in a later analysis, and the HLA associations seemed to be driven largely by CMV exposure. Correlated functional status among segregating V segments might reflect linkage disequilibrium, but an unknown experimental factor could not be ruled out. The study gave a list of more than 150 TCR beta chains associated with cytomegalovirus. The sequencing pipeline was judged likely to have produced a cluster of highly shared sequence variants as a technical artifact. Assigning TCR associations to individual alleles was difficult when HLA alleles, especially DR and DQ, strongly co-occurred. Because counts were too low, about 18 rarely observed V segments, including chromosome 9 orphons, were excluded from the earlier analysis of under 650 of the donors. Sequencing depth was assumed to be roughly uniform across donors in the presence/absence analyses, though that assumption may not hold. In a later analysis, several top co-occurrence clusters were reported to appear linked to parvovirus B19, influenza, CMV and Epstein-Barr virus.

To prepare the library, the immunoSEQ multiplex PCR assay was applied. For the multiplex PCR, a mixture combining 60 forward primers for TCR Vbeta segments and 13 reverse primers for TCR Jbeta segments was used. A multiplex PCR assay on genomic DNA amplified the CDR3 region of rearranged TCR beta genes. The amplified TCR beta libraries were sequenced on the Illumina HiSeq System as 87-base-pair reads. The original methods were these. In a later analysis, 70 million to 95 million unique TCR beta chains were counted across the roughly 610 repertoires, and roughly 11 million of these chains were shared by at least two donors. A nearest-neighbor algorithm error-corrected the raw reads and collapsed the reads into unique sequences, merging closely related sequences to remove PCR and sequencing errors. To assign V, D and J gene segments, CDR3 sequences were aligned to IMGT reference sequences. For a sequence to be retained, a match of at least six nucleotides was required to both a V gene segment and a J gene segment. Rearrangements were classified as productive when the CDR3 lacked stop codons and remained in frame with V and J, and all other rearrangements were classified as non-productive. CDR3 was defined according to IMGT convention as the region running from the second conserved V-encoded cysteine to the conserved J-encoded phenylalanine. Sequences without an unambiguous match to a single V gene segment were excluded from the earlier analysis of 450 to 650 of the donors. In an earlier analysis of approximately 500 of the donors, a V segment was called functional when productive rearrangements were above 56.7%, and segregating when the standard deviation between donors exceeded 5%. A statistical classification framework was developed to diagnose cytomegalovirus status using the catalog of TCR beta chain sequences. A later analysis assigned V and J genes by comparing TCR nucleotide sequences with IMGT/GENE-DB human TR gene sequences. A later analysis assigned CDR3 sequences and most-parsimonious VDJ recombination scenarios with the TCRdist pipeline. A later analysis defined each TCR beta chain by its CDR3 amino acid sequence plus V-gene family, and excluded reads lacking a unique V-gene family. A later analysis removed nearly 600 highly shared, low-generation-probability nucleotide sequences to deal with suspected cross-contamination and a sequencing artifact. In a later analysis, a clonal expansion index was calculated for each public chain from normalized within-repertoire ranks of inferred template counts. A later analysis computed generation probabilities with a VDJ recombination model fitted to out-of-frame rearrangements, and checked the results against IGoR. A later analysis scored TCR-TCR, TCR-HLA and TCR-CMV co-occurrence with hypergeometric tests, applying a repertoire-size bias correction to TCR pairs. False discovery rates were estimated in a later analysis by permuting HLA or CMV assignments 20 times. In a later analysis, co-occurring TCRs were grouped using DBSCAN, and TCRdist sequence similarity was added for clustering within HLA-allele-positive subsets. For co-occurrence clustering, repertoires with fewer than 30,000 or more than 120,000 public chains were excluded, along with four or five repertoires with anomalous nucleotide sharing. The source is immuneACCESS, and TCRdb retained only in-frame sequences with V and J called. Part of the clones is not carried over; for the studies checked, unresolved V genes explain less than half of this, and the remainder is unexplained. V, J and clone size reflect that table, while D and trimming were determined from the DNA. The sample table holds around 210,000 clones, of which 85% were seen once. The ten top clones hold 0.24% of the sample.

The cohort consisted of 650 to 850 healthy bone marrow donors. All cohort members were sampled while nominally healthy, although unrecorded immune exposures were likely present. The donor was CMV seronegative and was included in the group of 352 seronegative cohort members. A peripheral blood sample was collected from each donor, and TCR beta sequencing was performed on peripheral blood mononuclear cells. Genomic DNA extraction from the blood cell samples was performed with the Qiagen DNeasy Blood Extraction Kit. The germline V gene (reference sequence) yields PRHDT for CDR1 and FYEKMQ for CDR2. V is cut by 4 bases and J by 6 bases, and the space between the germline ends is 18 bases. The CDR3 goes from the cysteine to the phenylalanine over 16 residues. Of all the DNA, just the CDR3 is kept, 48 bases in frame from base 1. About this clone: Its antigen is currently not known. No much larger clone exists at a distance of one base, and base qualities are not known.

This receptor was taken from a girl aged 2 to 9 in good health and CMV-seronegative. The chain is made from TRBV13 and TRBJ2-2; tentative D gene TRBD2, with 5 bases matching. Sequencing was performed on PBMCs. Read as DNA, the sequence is TGTGCCAGCAGCTCCCCCGCCGGGGTTTACTCCGGGGAGCTGTTTTTT. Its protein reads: CASSSPAGVYSGELFF.